This T cell receptor (beta chain) was sequenced for a study of blood T cells in healthy people across ages. Overall study results and limits: Aged donors had fewer naive CD4+ cells and lower diversity than long-lived donors.

Germline CDR1 reads SGHTA; CDR2 reads FQGNSA. The CDR3 covers 16 residues. Trimming removed 5 bases at V and 4 bases at J, with 20 bases between. A remark on this clonotype: As yet, its antigen is unknown.

A second roughly 6 to 11 cycle PCR used barcoded and J-beta primers. Using its own MiXCR run on the 5' RACE reads, TCRdb lists one record per CDR3 protein. Of 1.5 million to 2 million distinct CDR3 sequences in the sample, 49% were seen once. This receptor was obtained from a woman between 35 and 50 years old in good health. The sequenced material came from blood. The V and J genes are TRBV7-2 and TRBJ1-2, with D tentatively TRBD1 (6 bases). CDR3 bases: TGTGCCAGCAGCCCGCCGCGGGGGGCTACCCGCTATGGCTACACCTTC. This translates into CASSPPRGATRYGYTF.